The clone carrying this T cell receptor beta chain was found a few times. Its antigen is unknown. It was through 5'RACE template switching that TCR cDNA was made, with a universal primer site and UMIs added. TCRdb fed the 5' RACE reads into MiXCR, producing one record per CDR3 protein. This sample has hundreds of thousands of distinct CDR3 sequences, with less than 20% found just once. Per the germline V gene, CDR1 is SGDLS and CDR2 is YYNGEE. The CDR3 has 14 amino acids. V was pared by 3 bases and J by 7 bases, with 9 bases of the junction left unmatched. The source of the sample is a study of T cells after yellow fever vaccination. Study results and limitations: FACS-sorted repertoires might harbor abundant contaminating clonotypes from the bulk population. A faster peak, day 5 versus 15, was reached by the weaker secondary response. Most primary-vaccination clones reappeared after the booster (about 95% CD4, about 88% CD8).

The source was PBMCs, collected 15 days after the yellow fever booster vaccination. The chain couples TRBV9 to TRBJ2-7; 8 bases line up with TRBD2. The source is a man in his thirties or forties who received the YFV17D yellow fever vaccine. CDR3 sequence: CASSAGTSTLEQYF. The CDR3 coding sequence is TGTGCCAGCAGCGCTGGGACTAGTACCCTGGAGCAGTACTTC.